This entry lists 22 T cell receptor beta chains sequenced from one sample in a study of shared clonotypes between healthy human individuals. The assay was immunoSEQ multiplex PCR, and TCRdb's table has in-frame clones only and misses some. The sample has about 490,000 clones, 79% seen once. Sample: PBMCs. The receptor source for this set is a woman aged 40 to 55 in good health. Some clones in this sample may be carry-over from other donors' samples.

The chain couples TRBV6-5 to TRBJ1-1, with D possibly TRBD1 on 6 matching bases. The germline CDR1 and CDR2 sequences are MNHEY and SVGAGI. V lost 6 bases, J lost 4 bases, and 15 bases lay in between. The CDR3 loop spans 14 amino acids. CDR3 amino acids: CASSLQGRGTEAFF. Here the CDR3 DNA reads TGTGCCAGCAGCCTACAGGGAAGGGGCACTGAAGCTTTCTTT.

The chain is built from TRBV30 and TRBJ2-7, with TRBD2 matching 12 bases. V was clipped by 7 bases and J by 5 bases; unmatched bases: 9. Germline V CDR1 and CDR2: GTSNPN, SVGIG (reference sequence). The CDR3 extends over 14 amino acids. The CDR3 protein is CASTTSGSLDEQYF. CDR3 bases: TGTGCCTCCACGACTAGCGGGAGTTTGGACGAGCAGTACTTC.

This clone appeared once. The chain carries TRBV6-1 and TRBJ2-2; D gene ambiguous. CDR1 is MNHNS, CDR2 SASEGT, per germline. The V end was cut by 6 bases, the J end by 0 bases, with 8 bases between. The CDR3 contains 14 residues. CDR3 sequence reads: CASRTIANTGELFF. The CDR3 nucleotides read TGTGCCAGCAGGACGATCGCGAACACCGGGGAGCTGTTTTTT.

The chain employs TRBV7-2 and TRBJ2-2; no reliable D call. The V and J ends lost 2 bases and 7 bases respectively, with 8 bases between them. This CDR3 has 13 residues. Germline V gives CDR1 SGHTA, CDR2 FQGNSA. Written as DNA, the CDR3 is TGTGCCAGCAGCTTAATAGGTGGCGGGGAGCTGTTTTTT. Translating gives CASSLIGGGELFF. The full variable domain, completed using reference TRBV7-2 and TRBJ2-2, is GAGVSQSPSNKVTEKGKDVELRCDPISGHTALYWYRQSLGQGLEFLIYFQGNSAPDKSGLPSDRFSAERTGGSVSTLTIQRTQQEDSAVYLCASSLIGGGELFFGEGSRLTVL.

In its sample, this clone was seen a few times. The chain employs TRBV5-4 and TRBJ2-5; the D is unclear. The CDR3 is made up of 13 amino acids. The V and J ends lost 2 bases and 5 bases respectively, with 10 bases between them. Germline assignment: CDR1 SGHNT and CDR2 YYREEE (reference sequence). The CDR3 nucleotides are TGTGCCAGCAGCTTCCCTCCGTTGGAGACCCAGTACTTC. Encoded protein: CASSFPPLETQYF. The full variable domain, in which reference TRBV5-4 and TRBJ2-5 provide the parts outside the CDR3, is ETGVTQSPTHLIKTRGQQVTLRCSSQSGHNTVSWYQQALGQGPQFIFQYYREEENGRGNFPPRFSGLQFPNYSSELNVNALELDDSALYLCASSFPPLETQYFGPGTRLLVL.

This clone was counted only a few times. V is TRBV29-1 and J is TRBJ1-1; TRBD1 might be the D (5 bases). Trimming took off 3 bases at V and 5 bases at J, with 16 bases between the two ends. Germline V gene sequence: CDR1 SQVTM, CDR2 ANQGSEA. CDR3 length: 14 residues. CDR3 in DNA: TGCAGCGTTGATATGGGACCGGCATTGACTGAAGCTTTCTTT. This translates into CSVDMGPALTEAFF.

The CDR3 sequence: CASSPAAGHPRPYEQYF. CDR3 sequence (DNA): TGTGCCAGCAGTCCCGCCGCAGGGCATCCAAGACCATACGAGCAGTACTTC. The chain combines TRBV28 with TRBJ2-7; D might be TRBD1 (5 bases). Trimming took 5 bases from V and 4 from J, leaving 24 bases between them. Looked up from germline, CDR1 is MDHEN and CDR2 is SYDVKM. The CDR3 runs 17 residues.

This clone was counted a single time. The chain uses TRBV18 and TRBJ2-1; 10 bases are a match to TRBD2. Germline lookup yields CDR1 KGHSH and CDR2 LQKENI. The CDR3 has 18 residues. V was clipped by 1 base and J by 6 bases; unmatched bases: 12. The CDR3 region has the DNA TGTGCCAGCTCACCACGGGGGCCCGGACTAGCGGTATTCAATGAGCAGTTCTTC. Protein sequence: CASSPRGPGLAVFNEQFF.

V is TRBV5-1 and J is TRBJ1-2; a weak D match, TRBD1 (6 bases). CDR1 and CDR2 (germline): SGHRS, YFSETQ. The CDR3 spans 13 residues. V lost 4 bases, J lost 5 bases, and 12 bases lay in between. In DNA, the CDR3 is TGCGCCAGCAGCGCGATAGGGGGTTATGGCTACACCTTC. It is translated as CASSAIGGYGYTF. The entire variable domain, with the rest obtained from reference TRBV5-1 and TRBJ1-2, is as follows: KAGVTQTPRYLIKTRGQQVTLSCSPISGHRSVSWYQQTPGQGLQFLFEYFSETQRNKGNFPGRFSGRQFSNSRSEMNVSTLELGDSALYLCASSAIGGYGYTFGSGTRLTVV.

V is TRBV11-2 and J is TRBJ2-5; 8 nucleotides align to TRBD1. TRBJ2-7 matches the DNA end more closely, so the J call is doubtful. The CDR3 runs to 13 residues. From germline, CDR1 is SGHAT and CDR2 FQNNGV. CDR3 sequence (DNA): TGTGCCAGCAGCCTAGGACAGGGCCTCGAGCAGTACTTC. Amino acid sequence: CASSLGQGLEQYF.

Written as DNA, the CDR3 is TGTGCCAGCAGCTTGGCGTCGCCACTGCACAATGAGCAGTTCTTC. Translated, it gives CASSLASPLHNEQFF. The J gene is TRBJ2-1, the V gene TRBV11-2, with no clear D. Germline V gives CDR1 SGHAT, CDR2 FQNNGV. There are 15 residues in the CDR3. The V gene lost 3 bases and the J gene lost 5 bases, with 14 bases spanning the gap.

Here the CDR3 reads CASRSDRVGAEQYF. The CDR3 region has the DNA TGTGCCAGCAGATCCGACAGGGTTGGCGCCGAGCAGTACTTC. The chain is built from TRBV6-6 and TRBJ2-7; TRBD1 agrees at 7 bases. This CDR3 has 14 residues. Germline V lookup: CDR1 MNHNY, CDR2 SVGAGI (reference sequence). Trimming at V came to 6 bases and at J to 6 bases, leaving 11 bases not matched to a gene.

On this clone: Distinct nucleotide sequences in the sample also encode this CDR3. CDR3 sequence (DNA): TGTGCCAGCAGCTTACAGGGGAACACTGAAGCTTTCTTT. This gives the protein CASSLQGNTEAFF. This chain links TRBV11-2 with TRBJ1-1; D is possibly TRBD1 (5 bases). There are 13 residues in the CDR3. Germline V CDR1 and CDR2: SGHAT, FQNNGV. V dropped 2 bases and J dropped 1 base, with 5 bases sitting between them.

This chain uses TRBV27 with TRBJ1-4; the D gene is possibly TRBD1 (5 bases). V was clipped by 0 bases and J by 6 bases, with 8 bases between them. The CDR3 loop spans 14 amino acids. Germline CDR1 and CDR2: MNHEY and SMNVEV (reference sequence). This CDR3 reads CASSLSIGDEKLFF. DNA of the CDR3: TGTGCCAGCAGTTTATCGATAGGGGATGAAAAACTGTTTTTT.

The chain employs TRBV29-1 and TRBJ1-2, with unresolved D. Germline loops: CDR1 SQVTM, CDR2 ANQGSEA. CDR3 length: 11 residues. With 1 base removed from V and 7 bases from J, the gap between germline ends came to 7 bases. The CDR3 reads CSVEGVSGYTF. The DNA for the CDR3 is TGCAGCGTTGAAGGGGTTAGTGGCTACACCTTC.

V and J are TRBV19 and TRBJ1-2; D gene unclear. Trimming stripped 7 bases from V and 4 bases from J, with 28 bases between. The CDR3 contains 18 residues. Per germline, CDR1 LNHDA and CDR2 SQIVND (reference sequence). DNA of the CDR3: TGTGCCAGTACCATTTCTCCGGGATCCTCCCTGTCCGTCTATGGCTACACCTTC. As protein: CASTISPGSSLSVYGYTF.

The chain uses TRBV7-9 and TRBJ2-7, with TRBD1 identical over 7 bases. Unmatched junction bases numbered 5, after V lost 5 bases and J lost 4 bases. The CDR3 spans 13 residues. Germline assignment: CDR1 SEHNR and CDR2 FQNEAQ (reference sequence). CDR3 coding DNA: TGTGCCAGCAGCCGACAGGGAAGGTACGAGCAGTACTTC. Protein sequence: CASSRQGRYEQYF.

V gene TRBV28 combines with J gene TRBJ2-7; 8 bases align to TRBD1. CDR1 and CDR2 from the germline V gene are MDHEN and SYDVKM. The junction had 20 bases not matched to a gene; V was cut back by 3 bases and J by 1 base. The CDR3 has 20 amino acids. In DNA, the CDR3 is TGTGCCAGCAGTTTGCATTTGGGCAGGGGGCTAGGGCCATATTCCTACGAGCAGTACTTC. This gives the protein CASSLHLGRGLGPYSYEQYF.

This clone was observed a handful of times. J is TRBJ2-5 and V is TRBV19, with D possibly matching TRBD1 (5 bases). The CDR3 totals 14 residues. Germline loops: CDR1 LNHDA, CDR2 SQIVND (reference sequence). V was trimmed by 5 bases and J by 3 bases, leaving 13 bases between them. For the CDR3, the DNA is TGTGCCAGTAGTTCGACAGTCGCGGAAGAGACCCAGTACTTC. Residues: CASSSTVAEETQYF.

The chain recombines TRBV27 with TRBJ2-2; D remains unclear. The CDR3 is 11 residues long. V lost 6 bases and J 5 bases, leaving 4 bases between the germline ends. Germline CDR1 and CDR2: MNHEY and SMNVEV (reference sequence). The CDR3 DNA reads as TGTGCCAGCAGGTCAACCGGGGAGCTGTTTTTT. The encoded protein is CASRSTGELFF.

The chain joins TRBV6-5 to TRBJ2-3; tentatively, D is TRBD2 (6 bases). This CDR3 is 14 amino acids long. CDR1 is MNHEY and CDR2 is SVGAGI in the germline V gene. V was trimmed by 5 bases and J by 2 bases, leaving 11 bases between them. The CDR3 here is CASSGGGITDTQYF. The CDR3 DNA reads as TGTGCCAGCAGTGGAGGCGGGATCACAGATACGCAGTATTTT.

This clone appeared a few times. The rearrangement uses TRBV5-6 and TRBJ2-7, with a possible D match to TRBD2 (7 bases). Germline assignment: CDR1 SGHDT and CDR2 YYEEEE. The V end was cut by 0 bases, the J end by 4 bases, with 14 bases between. The CDR3 has 15 residues. The CDR3 DNA sequence: TGTGCCAGCAGCTTGGGACCCGGGGGGCGTTACGAGCAGTACTTC. Translated, it gives CASSLGPGGRYEQYF.